This TCR beta chain was documented in a study of response to subunit inactivated influenza vaccine. The CDR3 totals 13 residues. Germline V lookup: CDR1 SGHVS, CDR2 FQNEAQ. V lost 1 base and J lost 16, with 17 bases in between. The study's findings and limits: Few new T cells, the authors suggested, are recruited by each seasonal influenza vaccination.

Points on this clonotype: Its antigen is unknown.

A single record per CDR3 protein comes from TCRdb applying MiXCR to the RT-PCR reads. Of roughly 500,000 distinct CDR3 sequences in the sample, approximately 15% were seen once. The clonotype was recovered from a man aged 45 to 70 who received an inactivated influenza vaccine. Specimen: CD4+ T cells sorted from PBMCs, collected 23 months after vaccination. The rearrangement links TRBV7-8 to TRBJ2-1, with D possibly TRBD2 on 7 matching bases. The CDR3 here is CASSLVSGGRRFF. In DNA, the CDR3 is TGTGCCAGCAGCTTAGTTTCCGGGGGGCGTAGATTCTTC.